The clone carrying this TCR beta chain was recorded at least ten times. The antigen is unknown. The V and J ends lost 6 bases and 0 bases, in that order; junction bases with no gene match: 10. The CDR3 runs to 16 residues. CDR1 SNHLY and CDR2 FYNNEI come from the germline V gene. MiXCR, applied by TCRdb to the reads, yields one record per CDR3 protein. The data contain about 140,000 distinct CDR3 sequences, about 6% of them singletons. This sample is drawn from a study of T cell repertoires in cytomegalovirus infection. Study at large: A matching HLA type, together with CMV infection, was signaled by public TCR beta signatures.

Study results and limitations: Summed frequency of public TCR beta families distinguished CMV carriers with the relevant HLA. HLA-C-restricted CMV-specific TCR beta clonotypes were dominant in the ex vivo response.

This sequence was found in a human donor in good health (CMV status not recorded). Some clones in this sample may be carry-over from other donors' samples. The chain uses TRBV2 and TRBJ1-2, with 7 bases lining up with TRBD1. Sequencing input: PBMCs. CDR3 DNA sequence: TGTGCCAGCAGAAAGACCGGGACAGCAGCTAACTATGGCTACACCTTC. Protein product: CASRKTGTAANYGYTF.